This T cell receptor (beta chain) was identified during a study of T cell responses to AZD1222 COVID-19 vaccine. Whole-study findings and limits: Nearly half of the spike-specific TCRs reportedly recognize variant regions that carry no mutations.

The assay was immunoSEQ multiplex PCR, and TCRdb's table has in-frame clones only and misses some. The sample lists about 99,000 clones, approximately 90% occurring once. CDR3 length equals 15 residues. In germline, CDR1 is MNHEY, CDR2 SMNVEV (reference sequence). V was clipped by 4 bases and J by 5 bases, with 14 bases between them. About this clone itself: The antigen is not known.

Sequenced here: peripheral blood, sampled 28 days after the second AZD1222 dose. The source of this sequence is an adult who received the AZD1222 COVID-19 vaccine. V usage is TRBV27 and J usage is TRBJ2-2; the D call may be TRBD1 or TRBD2 (5 bases each). The CDR3: CASSSPGRGTGELFF. In DNA form, the CDR3 reads TGTGCCAGCAGTTCCCCGGGGCGAGGGACCGGGGAGCTGTTTTTT.